These 27 T cell receptor beta chains share one sample of origin, sequenced in a study of shared clonotypes between healthy human individuals. Assay: immunoSEQ multiplex PCR; the TCRdb copy retains only in-frame clones and omits some. This sample yields around 1.9 million clones, of which roughly 95% are seen a single time; about 1.7% belongs to the top ten. Naive CD8 cells, CD45RO-negative and positively selected for CCR7, excluded terminally differentiated effector memory CD45RA+ cells. Specimen: naive CD8+ T cells from PBMCs. The receptors originated from a man in his late teens or twenties in good health. Some clones in this sample may be carry-over from other donors' samples.

The chain employs TRBV2 and TRBJ2-7; D uncertain. This CDR3 is built from 15 residues. Germline V gene lookup returns CDR1 SNHLY and CDR2 FYNNEI. Deletions cut 6 bases from V and 5 bases from J, with 20 bases between. The CDR3, as DNA: TGTGCCAGCAGGCCGGCCTTACGGGCAACCGACGAGCAGTACTTC. Amino acid sequence: CASRPALRATDEQYF.

The V gene is TRBV19, the J gene TRBJ2-7, with D possibly being TRBD2 (6 bases). Germline V gene data show CDR1 as LNHDA and CDR2 as SQIVND (reference sequence). The CDR3 sequence is 14 residues long. With 10 bases removed from V and 3 bases from J, the gap between germline ends came to 19 bases. CDR3 DNA sequence: TGTGCCACCTCAGCGGGTAGCGGAAACTACGAGCAGTACTTC. It codes for CATSAGSGNYEQYF.

This sequence joins TRBV7-8 and TRBJ2-1, with D perhaps matching TRBD2 (6 bases). The CDR3 covers 17 residues. Germline-derived CDR1 and CDR2 are SGHVS and FQNEAQ. The germline V and J ends were trimmed by 1 base and 8 bases, with 21 bases remaining between them. CDR3: CASSLVASGYILDEQFF. CDR3 nucleotides: TGTGCCAGCAGCTTAGTAGCCAGCGGGTATATTCTCGATGAGCAGTTCTTC.

The chain is built from TRBV7-9 and TRBJ2-7, with D possibly matching TRBD2 (5 bases). Looked up from germline, CDR1 is SEHNR and CDR2 is FQNEAQ (reference sequence). The CDR3 sequence is 14 residues long. V was cut by 2 bases and J by 1 base, with 9 bases left in between. DNA of the CDR3: TGTGCCAGCAGCTTAACTAGGGAATCCTACGAGCAGTACTTC. It encodes CASSLTRESYEQYF.

The chain uses TRBV27 and TRBJ2-1, with 10 nucleotides matching TRBD2. J was trimmed by 4 bases and V by 2 bases; bases with no gene match: 8. Germline CDR1 and CDR2: MNHEY and SMNVEV (reference sequence). This CDR3 region has 17 residues. The CDR3 region is CASSLGGSSGRYNEQFF. CDR3 nucleotides: TGTGCCAGCAGTTTAGGGGGCTCTAGCGGGAGATACAATGAGCAGTTCTTC.

The rearrangement links TRBV7-8 to TRBJ2-5; 7 bases align to TRBD2. V lost 5 bases and J lost 4; bases outside the gene matches: 19. The CDR3 extends over 18 amino acids. Germline-derived CDR1 and CDR2 are SGHVS and FQNEAQ. The CDR3 DNA is TGTGCCAGCAGCCCTAGCGGCACTAGTAGGGGTTGGGGAGAGACCCAGTACTTC. Translation: CASSPSGTSRGWGETQYF.

The rearrangement links TRBV6-1 to TRBJ2-2, with no clear D. V was pared by 4 bases and J by 1 base, with 7 bases between. CDR1 is MNHNS, CDR2 SASEGT, per germline. This CDR3 spans 14 amino acids. CDR3 nucleotides: TGTGCCAGCAGTGGCGTACGGAACACCGGGGAGCTGTTTTTT. This sequence encodes CASSGVRNTGELFF.

The chain joins TRBV9 to TRBJ1-1; TRBD1 might be the D (6 bases). The CDR3 loop spans 14 amino acids. Germline values: CDR1 SGDLS, CDR2 YYNGEE. V was clipped by 1 base and J by 10 bases, with 17 bases between them. In nucleotides, the CDR3 is TGTGCCAGCAGCGTATACCCGCAAGAGGGGGGAGCTTTCTTT. It encodes CASSVYPQEGGAFF.

The chain uses TRBV30 and TRBJ1-1; maybe TRBD1 (5 bases). CDR1 is GTSNPN, CDR2 SVGIG, per germline (reference sequence). Trimming took 4 bases from V and 5 from J, leaving 17 bases between them. This CDR3 has 14 amino acids. CDR3 DNA: TGTGCCTGGAACTTTGGGGCAGGAGGGACTGAAGCTTTCTTT. This sequence encodes CAWNFGAGGTEAFF.

Turning to this clone: Mismatch with germline at one junction end may stem from a read error. The chain uses TRBV5-1 and TRBJ2-7; no definite D call. The CDR3 has 14 residues. Per the germline V gene, CDR1 is SGHRS and CDR2 is YFSETQ. The CDR3 DNA is TGCGCCAGCAACTTGGGTTCAGGAAGGGACGAGCAGTACTTC. It is translated as CASNLGSGRDEQYF.

The chain employs TRBV5-6 and TRBJ1-1; D is perhaps TRBD1 (6 bases). CDR3 length: 14 residues. Trimming left V 1 base short and J 5 bases short, with 12 bases between. The germline CDR1 and CDR2 sequences are SGHDT and YYEEEE. CDR3 in amino acids: CASSLTGRGTEAFF. Here the CDR3 DNA reads TGTGCCAGCAGCTTGACGGGGAGGGGGACTGAAGCTTTCTTT. The full variable domain, completed using reference TRBV5-6 and TRBJ1-1, is DAGVTQSPTHLIKTRGQQVTLRCSPKSGHDTVSWYQQALGQGPQFIFQYYEEEERQRGNFPDRFSGHQFPNYSSELNVNALLLGDSALYLCASSLTGRGTEAFFGQGTRLTVV.

This sequence joins TRBV27 and TRBJ2-7; 7 nucleotides line up with TRBD1. The V segment lost 0 bases and the J segment 5 bases; nucleotides outside the gene matches: 7. The CDR3 runs to 15 residues. Germline assignment: CDR1 MNHEY and CDR2 SMNVEV (reference sequence). The CDR3 spells CASSLSVLGTDEQYF. Here the CDR3 DNA reads TGTGCCAGCAGTTTATCCGTACTGGGGACAGACGAGCAGTACTTC.

This clone was recorded once. The same CDR3 arises from other DNA sequences in this sample as well. The rearrangement joins TRBV19 to TRBJ1-5; D gene ambiguous. Trimming shortened V by 3 bases and J by 7 bases, and 10 bases separated the two germline ends. CDR1 and CDR2 (germline): LNHDA, SQIVND (reference sequence). This CDR3 is 13 amino acids long. The CDR3 region is CASSMGRGQPQHF. In DNA form, the CDR3 reads TGTGCCAGTAGTATGGGCAGAGGGCAGCCCCAGCATTTT.

The gene calls are TRBV29-1 and TRBJ2-7; 7 bases map to TRBD1. The CDR3 consists of 13 residues. In germline, CDR1 is SQVTM, CDR2 ANQGSEA. The ends lost 6 bases at V and 2 bases at J; junction bases unmatched: 7. In DNA form, the CDR3 reads TGCAGCGTGGAGGAGACAGGGACCTACGAGCAGTACTTC. Translated: CSVEETGTYEQYF.

This chain joins TRBV28 and TRBJ1-4; D remains unclear. Germline V gene data show CDR1 as MDHEN and CDR2 as SYDVKM. Between the trimmed V and J ends, which lost 7 bases and 1 base, there was a span of 16 bases. This CDR3 has 16 residues. CDR3 loop: CASTDWQRETNEKLFF. CDR3 nucleotide sequence: TGTGCCAGCACCGATTGGCAGCGAGAAACTAATGAAAAACTGTTTTTT.

Comments on this clone: One end of the junction does not line up with germline, which may come from a read error. The chain links TRBV6-6 to TRBJ1-1, with D possibly being TRBD1 (5 bases). The V gene's germline CDR1 is MNHNY and CDR2 SVGAGI (reference sequence). This CDR3 has 14 residues. This CDR3 reads CASTYGAANTEAFF. The CDR3 nucleotides read TGTGCCAGCACTTACGGGGCGGCGAACACTGAAGCTTTCTTT.

This clone has just one count. The V gene is TRBV9, the J gene TRBJ1-2; TRBD1 matches at 8 bases. V dropped 4 bases and J dropped 7; count of bases not matched to a gene: 12. The V gene's germline CDR1 is SGDLS and CDR2 YYNGEE. The CDR3 covers 15 residues. The CDR3 bases are TGTGCCAGCAGCCCGCTCGGACAGGGCTCGTTTGGCTACACCTTC. Protein product: CASSPLGQGSFGYTF.

The chain couples TRBV28 to TRBJ1-2, with a tentative D call TRBD1 (6 bases). Germline V gene data show CDR1 as MDHEN and CDR2 as SYDVKM. Between the trimmed V and J ends, which lost 1 base and 6 bases, there was a span of 12 bases. The CDR3 extends over 14 amino acids. The CDR3 spells CASSLLGAPDGYTF. The DNA of the CDR3 is TGTGCCAGCAGTTTATTGGGGGCACCCGATGGCTACACCTTC.

The V call is TRBV21-1, the J call TRBJ2-3; the D call of TRBD1 is as the table states it, not checked on the DNA. TRBV21-1 is deemed a pseudogene. The CDR3 runs 13 residues. This chain's CDR3 is CARPRSGTDTQYF. Here the CDR3 DNA reads TGTGCCAGGCCCCGTTCAGGCACAGATACGCAGTATTTT.

The chain uses TRBV29-1 and TRBJ2-7; 8 positions agree with TRBD2. The CDR3 spans 13 residues. CDR1 SQVTM and CDR2 ANQGSEA come from the germline V gene. V dropped 3 bases and J dropped 7; count of bases not matched to a gene: 8. CDR3 residues: CSVELAGGPEQYF. CDR3 DNA sequence: TGCAGCGTTGAGTTGGCGGGAGGACCTGAGCAGTACTTC.

The rearrangement links TRBV6-1 to TRBJ2-7; no reliable D call. The CDR3 length is 13 residues. V lost 6 bases to trimming and J lost 3 bases, with 12 bases between them. Germline V gives CDR1 MNHNS, CDR2 SASEGT. The CDR3 loop reads CASSLKASYEQYF. CDR3 DNA sequence: TGTGCCAGCAGCCTAAAAGCCAGCTACGAGCAGTACTTC.

V usage is TRBV25-1 and J usage is TRBJ1-3; D call uncertain. Trimming removed 2 bases from V and 0 bases from J, with 8 bases in between. The germline V gene has CDR1 MGHDK and CDR2 SYGVNS. The CDR3 extends over 15 amino acids. The CDR3, as DNA: TGTGCCAGCAGTGAAAAGCAAGTCTCTGGAAACACCATATATTTT. Amino acid sequence: CASSEKQVSGNTIYF.

This CDR3 reads CASRPTGFGNTIYF. In DNA, the CDR3 is TGTGCCAGCAGACCCACGGGATTTGGAAACACCATATATTTT. The chain has TRBV28 and TRBJ1-3; D is ambiguous. The V end lost 6 bases, the J end lost 3 bases, and 12 bases lay between the germline ends. The germline CDR1 and CDR2 sequences are MDHEN and SYDVKM. This CDR3 spans 14 amino acids.

The V and J genes are TRBV19 and TRBJ1-5, with D tentatively TRBD1 (5 bases). Germline V lookup: CDR1 LNHDA, CDR2 SQIVND (reference sequence). Trimming took off 3 bases at V and 0 bases at J, with 15 bases between the two ends. CDR3 length: 17 residues. CDR3 sequence reads: CASSINPVGLSNQPQHF. The CDR3 DNA follows: TGTGCCAGTAGTATTAACCCGGTGGGGCTTAGCAATCAGCCCCAGCATTTT.

The gene calls are TRBV27 and TRBJ1-1; the D gene is possibly TRBD1 (5 bases). CDR1 is MNHEY and CDR2 is SMNVEV in the germline V gene (reference sequence). The CDR3 is 13 amino acids. V shed 3 bases and J shed 6 bases, with 11 bases lying between them. In DNA, the CDR3 is TGTGCCAGCAGTTTGATTAGGGGCCCTGAAGCTTTCTTT. The encoded protein is CASSLIRGPEAFF.

The genes are TRBV2 and TRBJ1-2; 10 nucleotides agree with TRBD1. Losses at the gene ends were 5 bases for V and 4 bases for J; bases not matched to a gene: 10. The CDR3 runs 16 residues. In germline, CDR1 is SNHLY, CDR2 FYNNEI. CDR3 coding DNA: TGTGCCAGCAGTTCCGGGACAGGGGATCGGGGCTATGGCTACACCTTC. Its translation is CASSSGTGDRGYGYTF.

The chain links TRBV9 to TRBJ1-1; TRBD1 matches at 8 bases. The V gene end was trimmed by 4 bases and the J gene end by 5 bases; junction bases not matched to a gene: 10. CDR3 length: 15 residues. Per germline, CDR1 SGDLS and CDR2 YYNGEE. The CDR3 loop is CASSPMDREMTEAFF. CDR3 DNA: TGTGCCAGCAGCCCCATGGACAGGGAGATGACTGAAGCTTTCTTT.